The sequence of this T cell receptor (beta chain) was determined in a study of vaccination effects on CD4 cells after COVID-19. Trimming pared 4 bases from V and 4 bases from J, leaving 8 bases between. The germline V gene has CDR1 ENHRY and CDR2 SYGVKD. The CDR3 totals 13 residues. To note about this clone: The antigen is undetermined.

Pools of viral peptides were used by the ViraFEST assay to expand antigen-specific CD4+ T cells ahead of sequencing. The authors isolated CD4+ T cells after roughly eleven days of culture. Nucleocapsid antibody tests were negative, and the vaccine recipients had no prior SARS-CoV-2 infection. Generated by immunoSEQ multiplex PCR, the TCRdb table keeps only in-frame clones and is missing some. The data show over 25,000 clones, more than 70% seen once. The source material was CD4+ T cells from PBMCs cultured with SARS-CoV-2 spike peptides, sampled before COVID-19 vaccination. The chain uses TRBV10-3 and TRBJ2-1; D unclear. The sequence was collected from a human donor who received a COVID-19 vaccine. The CDR3 spells CAISGAQYNEQFF. CDR3 DNA: TGTGCCATCAGTGGCGCCCAATACAATGAGCAGTTCTTC.